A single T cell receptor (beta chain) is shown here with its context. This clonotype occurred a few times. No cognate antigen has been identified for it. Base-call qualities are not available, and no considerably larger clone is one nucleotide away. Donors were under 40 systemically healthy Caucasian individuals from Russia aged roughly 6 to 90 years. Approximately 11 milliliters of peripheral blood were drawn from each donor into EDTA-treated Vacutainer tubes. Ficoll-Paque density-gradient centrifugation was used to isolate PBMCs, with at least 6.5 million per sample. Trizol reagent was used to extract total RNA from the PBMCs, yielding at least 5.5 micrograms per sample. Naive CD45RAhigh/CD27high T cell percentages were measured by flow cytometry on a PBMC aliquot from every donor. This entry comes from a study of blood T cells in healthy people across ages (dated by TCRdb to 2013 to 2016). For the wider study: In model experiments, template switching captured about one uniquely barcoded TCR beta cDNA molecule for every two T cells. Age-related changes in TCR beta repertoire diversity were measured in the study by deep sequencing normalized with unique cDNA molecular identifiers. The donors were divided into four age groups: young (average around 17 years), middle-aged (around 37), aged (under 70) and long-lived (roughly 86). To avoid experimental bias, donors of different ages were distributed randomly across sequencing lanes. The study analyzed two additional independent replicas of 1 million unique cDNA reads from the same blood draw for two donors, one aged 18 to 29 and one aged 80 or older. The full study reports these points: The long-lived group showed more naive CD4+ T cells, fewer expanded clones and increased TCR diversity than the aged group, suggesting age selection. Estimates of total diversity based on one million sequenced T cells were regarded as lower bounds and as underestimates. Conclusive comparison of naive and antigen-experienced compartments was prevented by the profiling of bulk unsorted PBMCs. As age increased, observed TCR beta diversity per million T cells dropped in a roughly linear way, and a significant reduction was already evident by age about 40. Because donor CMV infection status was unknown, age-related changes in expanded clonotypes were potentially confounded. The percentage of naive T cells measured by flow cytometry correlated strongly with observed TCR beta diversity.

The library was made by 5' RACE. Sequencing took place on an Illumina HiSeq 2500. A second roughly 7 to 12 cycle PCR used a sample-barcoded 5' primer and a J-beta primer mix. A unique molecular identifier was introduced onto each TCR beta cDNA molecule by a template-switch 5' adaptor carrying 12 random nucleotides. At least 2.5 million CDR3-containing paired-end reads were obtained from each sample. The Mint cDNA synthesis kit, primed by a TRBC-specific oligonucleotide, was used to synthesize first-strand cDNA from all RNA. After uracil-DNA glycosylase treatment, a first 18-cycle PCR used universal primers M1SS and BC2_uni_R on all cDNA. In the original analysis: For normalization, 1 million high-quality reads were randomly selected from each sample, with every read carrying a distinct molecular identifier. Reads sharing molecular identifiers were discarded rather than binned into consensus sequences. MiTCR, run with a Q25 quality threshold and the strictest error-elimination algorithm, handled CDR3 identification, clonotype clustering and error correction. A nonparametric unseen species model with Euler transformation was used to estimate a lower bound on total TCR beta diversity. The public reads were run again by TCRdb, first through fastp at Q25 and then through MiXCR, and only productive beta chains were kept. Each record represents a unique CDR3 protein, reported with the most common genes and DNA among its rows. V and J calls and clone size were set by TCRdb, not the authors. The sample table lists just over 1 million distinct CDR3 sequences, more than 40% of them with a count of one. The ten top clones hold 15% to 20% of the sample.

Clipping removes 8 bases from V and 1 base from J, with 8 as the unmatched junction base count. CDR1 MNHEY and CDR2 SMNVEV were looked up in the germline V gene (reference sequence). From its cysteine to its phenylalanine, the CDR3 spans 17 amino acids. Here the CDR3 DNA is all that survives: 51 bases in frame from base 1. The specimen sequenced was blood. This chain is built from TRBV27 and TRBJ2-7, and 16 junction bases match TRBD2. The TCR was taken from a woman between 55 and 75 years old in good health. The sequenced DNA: TGTGCCAGCCGAAAGGGACTAGCGGGAGGGGGTTCCTACGAGCAGTACTTC. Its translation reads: CASRKGLAGGGSYEQYF.